This TCR beta chain was captured by sequencing in a study of OX40 agonist ivuxolimab in advanced cancers. Study background: Earlier treatment with anti-PD-1, anti-PD-L1 or anti-CTLA-4 was permitted, and around 43% had received some.

Turning to this clone: Its matching antigen is unknown.

The CDR3 has 13 residues. In germline, CDR1 is SGHTA, CDR2 FQGNSA. The V gene lost 5 bases and the J gene lost 0 bases, with 7 bases spanning the gap. Study outcomes and limitations: Also present in some nonresponders was a low level of normalized T-cell clonal expansion.

TCRdb keeps only in-frame clones here, not all; method: immunoSEQ multiplex PCR. The profile shows 50,000 to 65,000 clones, 75% to 90% of them singletons. The sample consisted of CD4+ or CD8+ T cells sorted from blood, taken in a trial of the OX40 agonist ivuxolimab. This chain uses TRBV7-2 with TRBJ1-1; D is undetermined. The sequence was collected from an adult with an advanced solid tumor such as melanoma, head and neck, liver or kidney cancer. The CDR3 DNA follows: TGTGCCAGCAGCGTGGCGCTGAACACTGAAGCTTTCTTT. This translates into CASSVALNTEAFF.